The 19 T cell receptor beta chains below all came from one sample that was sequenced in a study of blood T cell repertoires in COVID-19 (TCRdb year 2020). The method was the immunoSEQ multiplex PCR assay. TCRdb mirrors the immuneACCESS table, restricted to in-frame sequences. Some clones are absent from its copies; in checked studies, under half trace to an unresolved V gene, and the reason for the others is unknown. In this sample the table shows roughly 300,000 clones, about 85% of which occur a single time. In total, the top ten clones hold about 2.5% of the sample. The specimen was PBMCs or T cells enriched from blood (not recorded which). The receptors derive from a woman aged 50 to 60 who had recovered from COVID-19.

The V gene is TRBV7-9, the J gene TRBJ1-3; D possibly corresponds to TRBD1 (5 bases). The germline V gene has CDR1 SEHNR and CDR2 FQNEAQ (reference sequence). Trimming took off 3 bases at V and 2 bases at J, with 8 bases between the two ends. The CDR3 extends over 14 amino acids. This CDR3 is CASSLARAGNTIYF. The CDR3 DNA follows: TGTGCCAGCAGCTTGGCCAGGGCTGGAAACACCATATATTTT.

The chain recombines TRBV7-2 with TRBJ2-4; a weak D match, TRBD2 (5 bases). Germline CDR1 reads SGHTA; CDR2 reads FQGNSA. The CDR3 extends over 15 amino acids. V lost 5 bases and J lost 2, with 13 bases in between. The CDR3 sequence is CASSPSAGTKNIQYF. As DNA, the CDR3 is TGTGCCAGCAGCCCGAGCGCGGGCACCAAAAACATTCAGTACTTC.

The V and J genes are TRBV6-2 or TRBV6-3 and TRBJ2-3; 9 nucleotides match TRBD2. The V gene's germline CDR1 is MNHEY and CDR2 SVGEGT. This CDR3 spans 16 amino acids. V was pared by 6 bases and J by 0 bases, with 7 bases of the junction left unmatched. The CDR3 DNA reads TGTGCCAGCAGCCGCAGACTAGCGGTAAGCACAGATACGCAGTATTTT. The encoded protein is CASSRRLAVSTDTQYF.

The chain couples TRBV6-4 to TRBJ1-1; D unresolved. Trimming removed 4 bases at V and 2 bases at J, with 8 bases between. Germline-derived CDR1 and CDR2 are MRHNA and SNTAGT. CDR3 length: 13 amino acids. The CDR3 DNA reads TGTGCCAGCAGTGCTTCGGTAAACACTGAAGCTTTCTTT. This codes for CASSASVNTEAFF.

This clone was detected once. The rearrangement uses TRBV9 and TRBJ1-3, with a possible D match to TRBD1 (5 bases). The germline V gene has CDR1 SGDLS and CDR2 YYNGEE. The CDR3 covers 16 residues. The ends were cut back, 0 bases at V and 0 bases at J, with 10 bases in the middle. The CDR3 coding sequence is TGTGCCAGCAGCGTAGGTCCCGACAGCTCTGGAAACACCATATATTTT. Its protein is CASSVGPDSSGNTIYF.

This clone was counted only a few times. The CDR3 spells CASSEKRRGQGFADTQYF. The CDR3 DNA follows: TGTGCCAGCAGCGAAAAGAGAAGAGGACAGGGGTTCGCAGATACGCAGTATTTT. The rearrangement joins TRBV21-1 to TRBJ2-3; the D segment call TRBD1 is taken from the table without a DNA check. TRBV21-1 constitutes a pseudogene. This CDR3 comprises 18 residues.

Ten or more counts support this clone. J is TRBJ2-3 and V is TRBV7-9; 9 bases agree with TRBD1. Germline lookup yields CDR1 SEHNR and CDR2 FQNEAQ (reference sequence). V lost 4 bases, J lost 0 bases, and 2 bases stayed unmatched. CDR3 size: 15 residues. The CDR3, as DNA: TGTGCCAGCAGCTCGGGACAGGGAAGCACAGATACGCAGTATTTT. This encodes CASSSGQGSTDTQYF.

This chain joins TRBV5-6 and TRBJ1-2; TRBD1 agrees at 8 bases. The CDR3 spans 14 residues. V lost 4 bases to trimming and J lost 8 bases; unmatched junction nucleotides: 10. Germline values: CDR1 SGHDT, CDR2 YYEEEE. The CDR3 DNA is TGTGCCAGCAGCCCCAGGCTGACAGGGGTAGGCTACACCTTC. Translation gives CASSPRLTGVGYTF.

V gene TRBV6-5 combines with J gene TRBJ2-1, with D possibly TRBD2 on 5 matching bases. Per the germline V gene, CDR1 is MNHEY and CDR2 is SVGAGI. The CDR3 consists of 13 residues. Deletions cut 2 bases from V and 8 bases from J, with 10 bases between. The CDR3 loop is CASSYVAGHEQFF. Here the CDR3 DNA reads TGTGCCAGCAGTTACGTCGCGGGTCATGAGCAGTTCTTC.

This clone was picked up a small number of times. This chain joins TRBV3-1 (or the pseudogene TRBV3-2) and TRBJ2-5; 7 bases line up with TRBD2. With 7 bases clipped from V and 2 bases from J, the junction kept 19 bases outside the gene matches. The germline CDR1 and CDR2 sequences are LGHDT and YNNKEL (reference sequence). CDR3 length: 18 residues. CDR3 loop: CASIRESRGGSGQETQYF. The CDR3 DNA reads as TGTGCCAGCATTCGAGAGTCGCGAGGCGGGAGCGGTCAAGAGACCCAGTACTTC.

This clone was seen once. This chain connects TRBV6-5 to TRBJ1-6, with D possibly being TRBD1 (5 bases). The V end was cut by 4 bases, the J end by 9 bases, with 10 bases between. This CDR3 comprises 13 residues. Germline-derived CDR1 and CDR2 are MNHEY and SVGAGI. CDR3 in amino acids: CASSFRQSSPLHF. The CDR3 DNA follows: TGTGCCAGCAGTTTTAGACAGAGTTCACCCCTCCACTTT.

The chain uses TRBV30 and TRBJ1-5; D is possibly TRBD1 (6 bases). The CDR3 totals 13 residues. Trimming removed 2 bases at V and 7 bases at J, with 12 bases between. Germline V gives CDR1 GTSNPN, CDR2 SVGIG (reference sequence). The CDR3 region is CAWSSGTQQPQHF. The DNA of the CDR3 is TGTGCCTGGAGTTCAGGGACACAGCAGCCCCAGCATTTT.

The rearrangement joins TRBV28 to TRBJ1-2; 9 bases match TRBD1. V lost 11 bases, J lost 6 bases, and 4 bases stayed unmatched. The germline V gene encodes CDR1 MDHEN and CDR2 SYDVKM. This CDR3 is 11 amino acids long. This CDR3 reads CAWGQGHGYTF. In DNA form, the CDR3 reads TGTGCCTGGGGACAGGGCCATGGCTACACCTTC.

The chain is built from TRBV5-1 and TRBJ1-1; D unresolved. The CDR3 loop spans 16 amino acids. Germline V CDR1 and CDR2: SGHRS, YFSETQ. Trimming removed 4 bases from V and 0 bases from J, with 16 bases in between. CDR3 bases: TGCGCCAGCAGCCTCCGGGCCGGACTCCTGAACACTGAAGCTTTCTTT. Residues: CASSLRAGLLNTEAFF. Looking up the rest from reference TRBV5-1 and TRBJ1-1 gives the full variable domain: KAGVTQTPRYLIKTRGQQVTLSCSPISGHRSVSWYQQTPGQGLQFLFEYFSETQRNKGNFPGRFSGRQFSNSRSEMNVSTLELGDSALYLCASSLRAGLLNTEAFFGQGTRLTVV.

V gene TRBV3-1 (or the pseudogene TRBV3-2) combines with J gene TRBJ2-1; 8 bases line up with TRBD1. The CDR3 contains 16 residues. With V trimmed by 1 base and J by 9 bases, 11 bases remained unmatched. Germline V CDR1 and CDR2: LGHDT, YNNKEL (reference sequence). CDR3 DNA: TGTGCCAGCAGCCAAGCCCGACAGGGGTGGGGTGGTGAGCAGTTCTTC. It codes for CASSQARQGWGGEQFF.

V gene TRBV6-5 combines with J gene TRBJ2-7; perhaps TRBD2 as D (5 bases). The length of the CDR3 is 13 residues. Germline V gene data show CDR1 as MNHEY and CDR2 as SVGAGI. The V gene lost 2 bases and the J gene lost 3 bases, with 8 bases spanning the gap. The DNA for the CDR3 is TGTGCCAGCAGTTACCTAGCCGGCTACGAGCAGTACTTC. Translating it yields CASSYLAGYEQYF.

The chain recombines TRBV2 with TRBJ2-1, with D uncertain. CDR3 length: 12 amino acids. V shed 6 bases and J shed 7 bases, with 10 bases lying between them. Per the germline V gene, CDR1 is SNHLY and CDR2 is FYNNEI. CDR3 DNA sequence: TGTGCCAGCAGAGGAGCGAGGAATGAGCAGTTCTTC. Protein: CASRGARNEQFF.

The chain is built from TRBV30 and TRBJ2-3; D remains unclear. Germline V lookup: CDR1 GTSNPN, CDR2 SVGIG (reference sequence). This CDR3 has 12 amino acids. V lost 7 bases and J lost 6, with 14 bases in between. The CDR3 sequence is CASTRLWDTQYF. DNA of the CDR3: TGTGCCTCCACCCGACTCTGGGATACGCAGTATTTT.

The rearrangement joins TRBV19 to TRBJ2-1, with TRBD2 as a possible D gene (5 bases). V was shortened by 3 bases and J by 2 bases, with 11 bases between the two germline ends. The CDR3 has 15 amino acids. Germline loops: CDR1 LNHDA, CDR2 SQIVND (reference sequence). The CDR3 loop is CASSIQDGTYNEQFF. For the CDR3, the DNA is TGTGCCAGTAGTATCCAGGACGGGACCTACAATGAGCAGTTCTTC.